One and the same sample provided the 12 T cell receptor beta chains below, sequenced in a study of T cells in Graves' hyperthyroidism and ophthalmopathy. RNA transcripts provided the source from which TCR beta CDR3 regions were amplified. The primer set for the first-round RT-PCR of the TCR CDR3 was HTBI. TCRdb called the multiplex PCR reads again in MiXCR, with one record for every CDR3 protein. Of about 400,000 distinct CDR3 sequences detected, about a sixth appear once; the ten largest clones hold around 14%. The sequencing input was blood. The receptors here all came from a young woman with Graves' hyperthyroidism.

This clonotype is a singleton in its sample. CDR3 sequence reads: CASSLDRDRDEQYF. The CDR3 region has the DNA TGTGCCAGCAGCTTGGATCGGGACAGGGACGAGCAGTACTTC. The J gene is TRBJ2-7, the V gene TRBV5-6, with 9 bases aligning to TRBD1. This CDR3 spans 14 amino acids. Trimming at V came to 0 bases and at J to 5 bases, leaving 3 bases not matched to a gene. Germline CDR1 reads SGHDT; CDR2 reads YYEEEE.

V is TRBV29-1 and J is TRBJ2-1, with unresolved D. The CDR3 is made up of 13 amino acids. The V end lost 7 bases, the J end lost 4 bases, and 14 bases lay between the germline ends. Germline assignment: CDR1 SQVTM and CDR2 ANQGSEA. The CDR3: CSGGPSRYNEQFF. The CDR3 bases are TGCAGCGGGGGTCCTAGTCGGTACAATGAGCAGTTCTTC.

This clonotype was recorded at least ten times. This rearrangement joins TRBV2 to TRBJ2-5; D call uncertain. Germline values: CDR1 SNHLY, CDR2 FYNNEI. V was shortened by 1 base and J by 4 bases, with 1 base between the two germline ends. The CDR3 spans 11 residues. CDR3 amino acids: CASSEGETQYF. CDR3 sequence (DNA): TGTGCCAGCAGTGAAGGAGAGACCCAGTACTTC.

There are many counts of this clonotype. The CDR3 sequence is CSALQGTNEKLFF. The DNA for the CDR3 is TGCAGTGCCTTACAGGGTACTAATGAAAAACTGTTTTTT. This chain joins TRBV20-1 and TRBJ1-4; perhaps TRBD1 as D (6 bases). The ends were cut back, 6 bases at V and 2 bases at J, with 10 bases in the middle. Germline assignment: CDR1 DFQATT and CDR2 SNEGSKA (reference sequence). CDR3 length: 13 amino acids.

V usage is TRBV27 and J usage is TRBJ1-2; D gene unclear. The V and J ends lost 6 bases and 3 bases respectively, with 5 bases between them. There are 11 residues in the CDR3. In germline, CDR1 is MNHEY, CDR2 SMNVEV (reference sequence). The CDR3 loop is CASSDYYGYTF. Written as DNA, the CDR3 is TGTGCCAGCAGCGACTACTATGGCTACACCTTC.

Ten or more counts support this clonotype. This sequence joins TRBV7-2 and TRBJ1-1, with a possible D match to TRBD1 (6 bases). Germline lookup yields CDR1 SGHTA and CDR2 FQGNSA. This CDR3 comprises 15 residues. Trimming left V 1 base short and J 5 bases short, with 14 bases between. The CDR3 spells CASSLEGQRGTEAFF. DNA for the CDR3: TGTGCCAGCAGCTTAGAAGGACAAAGGGGGACTGAAGCTTTCTTT.

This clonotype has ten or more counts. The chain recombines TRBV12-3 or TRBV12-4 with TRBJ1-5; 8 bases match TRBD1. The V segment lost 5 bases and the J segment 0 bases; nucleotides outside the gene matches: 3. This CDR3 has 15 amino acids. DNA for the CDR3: TGTGCCAGCAGTGAGGACAGGGTTAGCAATCAGCCCCAGCATTTT. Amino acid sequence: CASSEDRVSNQPQHF.

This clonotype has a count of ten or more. In DNA form, the CDR3 reads TGCAGCGCAACTGCGGGACAGGGGCCCTACGAGCAGTACTTC. As protein: CSATAGQGPYEQYF. The chain uses TRBV29-1 and TRBJ2-7; 10 bases align to TRBD1. Losses at the gene ends were 7 bases for V and 2 bases for J; bases not matched to a gene: 8. Per germline, CDR1 SQVTM and CDR2 ANQGSEA. There are 14 residues in the CDR3.

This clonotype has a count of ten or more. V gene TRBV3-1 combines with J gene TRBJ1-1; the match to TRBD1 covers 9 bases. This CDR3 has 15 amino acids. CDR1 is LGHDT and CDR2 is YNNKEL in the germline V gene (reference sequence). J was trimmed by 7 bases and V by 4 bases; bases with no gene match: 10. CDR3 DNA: TGTGCCAGCAGCCCCCTCGACAGGGGGTTAATTGAAGCTTTCTTT. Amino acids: CASSPLDRGLIEAFF. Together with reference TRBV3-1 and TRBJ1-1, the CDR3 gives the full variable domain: DTAVSQTPKYLVTQMGNDKSIKCEQNLGHDTMYWYKQDSKKFLKIMFSYNNKELIINETVPNRFSPKSPDKAHLNLHINSLELGDSAVYFCASSPLDRGLIEAFFGQGTRLTVV.

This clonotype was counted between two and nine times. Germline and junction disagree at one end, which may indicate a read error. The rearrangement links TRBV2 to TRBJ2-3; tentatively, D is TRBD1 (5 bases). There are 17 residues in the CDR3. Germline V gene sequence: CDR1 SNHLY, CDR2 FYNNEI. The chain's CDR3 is CASSDPRTPGGTGTQYF. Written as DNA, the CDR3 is TGTGCCAGCAGTGATCCCCGGACCCCCGGCGGCACAGGTACGCAGTATTTT.

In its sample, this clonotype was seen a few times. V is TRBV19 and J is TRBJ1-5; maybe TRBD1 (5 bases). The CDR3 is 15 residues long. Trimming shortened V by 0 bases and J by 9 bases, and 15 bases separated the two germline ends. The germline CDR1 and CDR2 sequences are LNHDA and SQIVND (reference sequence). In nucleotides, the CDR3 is TGTGCCAGTAGTATAGAGAACAGGAGGGAAGGGCCCCAGCATTTT. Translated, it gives CASSIENRREGPQHF. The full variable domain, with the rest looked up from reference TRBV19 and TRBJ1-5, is DGGITQSPKYLFRKEGQNVTLSCEQNLNHDAMYWYRQDPGQGLRLIYYSQIVNDFQKGDIAEGYSVSREKKESFPLTVTSAQKNPTAFYLCASSIENRREGPQHFGDGTRLSIL.

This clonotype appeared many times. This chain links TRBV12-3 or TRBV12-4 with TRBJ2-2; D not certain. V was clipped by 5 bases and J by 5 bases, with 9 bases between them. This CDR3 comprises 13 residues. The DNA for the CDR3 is TGTGCCAGCAGTACCCCAGGAACCGGGGAGCTGTTTTTT. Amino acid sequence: CASSTPGTGELFF.